These 23 T cell receptor beta chains share one sample of origin, sequenced in a study of CD8+CD57+ T cells in acquired aplastic anemia. TCR beta VDJ and CDR3 were profiled, and genomic DNA was the template. TCRdb redid the calling of the reads with MiXCR, one entry per CDR3 protein. The table lists about 180,000 distinct CDR3 sequences, approximately 49% of them singletons. The sample was sorted CD4+, CD8+, or CD8+CD57+ T cells (not recorded which) from PBMCs. All receptors derive from a human donor in good health.

This clonotype was counted ten times or more. This chain joins TRBV6-6 and TRBJ2-7; no clear D. Per the germline V gene, CDR1 is MNHNY and CDR2 is SVGAGI (reference sequence). The CDR3 is 11 residues long. The V and J ends lost 4 bases and 3 bases respectively, with 4 bases between them. The DNA for the CDR3 is TGTGCCAGCAGTTTCCTCTACGAGCAGTACTTC. This encodes CASSFLYEQYF.

This clonotype was counted only a few times. The J gene is TRBJ2-7, the V gene TRBV18; 7 bases map to TRBD2. Looked up from germline, CDR1 is KGHSH and CDR2 is LQKENI. The V and J ends lost 3 bases and 0 bases, in that order; junction bases with no gene match: 5. This CDR3 region has 15 residues. CDR3 sequence reads: CASSPAGVSSYEQYF. In nucleotides, the CDR3 is TGTGCCAGCTCACCGGCGGGAGTGAGCTCCTACGAGCAGTACTTC.

This clonotype has a count of ten or more. The chain couples TRBV6-2 or TRBV6-3 to TRBJ2-7, with a possible D match to TRBD1 (6 bases). The V gene's germline CDR1 is MNHEY and CDR2 SVGEGT. V shed 4 bases and J shed 5 bases, with 12 bases lying between them. The CDR3 length is 13 residues. CDR3 loop: CASSLSGVHEQYF. Here the CDR3 DNA reads TGTGCCAGCAGTTTGTCAGGGGTCCACGAGCAGTACTTC.

This clonotype occurred many times. The rearrangement uses TRBV7-9 and TRBJ2-1, with D hard to call. CDR3 length equals 16 residues. CDR1 is SEHNR, CDR2 FQNEAQ, per germline (reference sequence). Trimming stripped 5 bases from V and 1 base from J, with 15 bases between. The CDR3 coding sequence is TGTGCCAGCAGCCTCCAGTTCAGTTTATCCTACAATGAGCAGTTCTTC. It codes for CASSLQFSLSYNEQFF.

Points on this clonotype: A much larger clone sits a single nucleotide away, making a read error possible. The final CDR3 position lacks the conserved phenylalanine or tryptophan, pointing to a likely read error. The chain carries TRBV6-1 and TRBJ2-2; no firm D call. Germline lookup yields CDR1 MNHNS and CDR2 SASEGT. CDR3 length: 12 residues. V gave up 5 bases and J gave up 8 bases, with 9 bases separating them. This chain's CDR3 is CASSRTEGELFS. The CDR3 coding sequence is TGTGCCAGCAGTAGGACCGAGGGGGAGCTGTTTTCT.

The rearrangement links TRBV2 to TRBJ2-1; D is perhaps TRBD2 (6 bases). Trimming cost V 5 bases and J 0 bases, with 14 bases left between them. CDR1 is SNHLY, CDR2 FYNNEI, per germline. The CDR3 runs 16 residues. The CDR3 spells CASSTRLDLSYNEQFF. For the CDR3, the DNA is TGTGCCAGCAGTACCCGACTAGATCTCTCCTACAATGAGCAGTTCTTC.

This clonotype was seen repeatedly, ten times or more. This chain connects TRBV7-9 to TRBJ1-6; 9 nucleotides match TRBD1. The CDR3 consists of 15 residues. Germline-derived CDR1 and CDR2 are SEHNR and FQNEAQ (reference sequence). The V gene end was trimmed by 2 bases and the J gene end by 9 bases; junction bases not matched to a gene: 5. The CDR3 loop is CASSLSGQGISPLHF. In DNA, the CDR3 is TGTGCCAGCAGCTTATCCGGACAGGGGATTTCACCCCTCCACTTT.

This clonotype was detected ten times or more. The genes are TRBV19 and TRBJ2-2; 9 nucleotides line up with TRBD1. V trimming: 6 bases; J trimming: 5 bases; junction bases outside the gene matches: 7. This CDR3 has 15 amino acids. Germline values: CDR1 LNHDA, CDR2 SQIVND (reference sequence). CDR3 residues: CASSRPGQGTGELFF. The CDR3 DNA follows: TGTGCCAGTAGCAGACCGGGACAGGGAACCGGGGAGCTGTTTTTT.

CDR3 nucleotides: TGTGCCATCAGTGAGACCTCGGGAGTAGGTTCAAACATTCAGTACTTC. Encoded protein: CAISETSGVGSNIQYF. The chain uses TRBV10-3 and TRBJ2-4; possible D gene TRBD2, 6 bases. This CDR3 is 16 amino acids long. Trimming took off 2 bases at V and 6 bases at J, with 17 bases between the two ends. Germline lookup yields CDR1 ENHRY and CDR2 SYGVKD.

This clonotype turned up a few times. CDR3 loop: CASSPPAQDTQYF. As DNA, the CDR3 is TGTGCCAGCTCACCACCGGCCCAAGATACGCAGTATTTT. The V call is TRBV18, the J call TRBJ2-3, with D uncertain. The CDR3 contains 13 residues. Germline V CDR1 and CDR2: KGHSH, LQKENI. The V and J ends lost 0 bases and 5 bases respectively, with 6 bases between them.

This clonotype was observed a handful of times. This chain links TRBV25-1 with TRBJ1-2; no firm D call. This CDR3 is built from 13 residues. The germline V gene encodes CDR1 MGHDK and CDR2 SYGVNS. The ends were cut back, 6 bases at V and 3 bases at J, with 11 bases in the middle. CDR3 DNA sequence: TGTGCCAGCAGCTTGGGTGCGGACTATGGCTACACCTTC. Amino acid sequence: CASSLGADYGYTF.

The gene calls are TRBV9 and TRBJ1-2; D is undetermined. Deletions cut 0 bases from V and 2 bases from J, with 5 bases between. Germline loops: CDR1 SGDLS, CDR2 YYNGEE. CDR3 length equals 13 residues. Here the CDR3 DNA reads TGTGCCAGCAGCGTAGCAGAGAACTATGGCTACACCTTC. Translating gives CASSVAENYGYTF.

This clonotype was counted between two and nine times. V gene TRBV10-3 combines with J gene TRBJ1-4; possible D gene TRBD1, 6 bases. CDR3 length: 17 amino acids. Germline V gene data show CDR1 as ENHRY and CDR2 as SYGVKD. Trimming cost V 10 bases and J 0 bases, with 21 bases left between them. CDR3: CASSRRGGLATNEKLFF. Here the CDR3 DNA reads TGTGCCAGCAGCCGAAGGGGGGGGCTTGCAACTAATGAAAAACTGTTTTTT.

This clonotype was seen a single time. The chain employs TRBV5-1 and TRBJ2-2; D gene unclear. Trimming shortened V by 4 bases and J by 1 base, and 14 bases separated the two germline ends. The germline gives CDR1 SGHRS, CDR2 YFSETQ. The CDR3 has 16 amino acids. The CDR3 region has the DNA TGCGCCAGCAGCCCGCGTTCAAGTCAGAACACCGGGGAGCTGTTTTTT. Translation: CASSPRSSQNTGELFF.

The chain couples TRBV5-1 to TRBJ2-7, with TRBD1 matching 9 bases. The V gene's germline CDR1 is SGHRS and CDR2 YFSETQ. J gave up 3 bases and V 0 bases, and 1 base lay outside the gene matches. The CDR3 covers 14 residues. The CDR3 DNA reads TGCGCCAGCAGCTTGGCGACAGGGGGCTACGAGCAGTACTTC. This gives the protein CASSLATGGYEQYF.

This clonotype is labeled as medium-sized. The chain recombines TRBV12-5 with TRBJ1-5; D may be TRBD1 (5 bases). There are 15 residues in the CDR3. V was pared by 7 bases and J by 0 bases, with 13 bases between. Per the germline V gene, CDR1 is LGHNT and CDR2 is FRNRAP. In DNA, the CDR3 is TGTGCTAGTGCCCGGGACGGAAATAGCAATCAGCCCCAGCATTTT. It is translated as CASARDGNSNQPQHF.

This clonotype was seen at least ten times. The V call is TRBV20-1, the J call TRBJ2-3; D call uncertain. The CDR3 runs to 14 residues. Germline V lookup: CDR1 DFQATT, CDR2 SNEGSKA (reference sequence). V lost 1 base and J lost 2, with 10 bases in between. The DNA for the CDR3 is TGCAGTGCTAGAGGGGCGACGTTCACAGATACGCAGTATTTT. This translates into CSARGATFTDTQYF.

This clonotype was recorded a few times. The rearrangement uses TRBV6-5 and TRBJ2-7; D possibly corresponds to TRBD2 (5 bases). Germline-derived CDR1 and CDR2 are MNHEY and SVGAGI. V was shortened by 0 bases and J by 4 bases, with 7 bases between the two germline ends. The CDR3 contains 13 residues. CDR3 DNA: TGTGCCAGCAGTTACTCGACGGGGTACGAGCAGTACTTC. This encodes CASSYSTGYEQYF.

This clonotype came up many times. The chain employs TRBV19 and TRBJ2-7, with 9 bases that match TRBD1. This CDR3 is built from 15 residues. V lost 4 bases, J lost 1 base, and 5 bases stayed unmatched. Germline values: CDR1 LNHDA, CDR2 SQIVND (reference sequence). The CDR3 nucleotides are TGTGCCAGTAGTACCCTCGGGACAGGGTCCTACGAGCAGTACTTC. This sequence encodes CASSTLGTGSYEQYF.

The chain links TRBV2 to TRBJ2-7, with 7 bases that match TRBD1. TRBJ2-5 explains the end of the DNA better; the J call may be wrong. CDR3 size: 14 residues. CDR1 SNHLY and CDR2 FYNNEI come from the germline V gene. CDR3 region: CASSGGQYQETQYF. The CDR3 region has the DNA TGTGCCAGCAGTGGGGGACAGTACCAAGAGACCCAGTACTTC.

CDR3 sequence: CASSFRPYEQYF. Here the CDR3 DNA reads TGTGCCAGCAGCTTCCGGCCCTACGAGCAGTACTTC. The chain links TRBV7-8 to TRBJ2-7; D is unresolved. This CDR3 has 12 amino acids. Trimming took off 3 bases at V and 2 bases at J, with 5 bases between the two ends. The germline V gene encodes CDR1 SGHVS and CDR2 FQNEAQ.

In this sample, this clonotype turned up many times. V and J are TRBV7-8 and TRBJ1-1; no clear D. The ends were cut back, 0 bases at V and 1 base at J, with 9 bases in the middle. The length of the CDR3 is 15 residues. The germline CDR1 and CDR2 sequences are SGHVS and FQNEAQ. CDR3 DNA: TGTGCCAGCAGCTTAGCGGAGGTGTGGAACACTGAAGCTTTCTTT. It specifies CASSLAEVWNTEAFF.

This clonotype has only one observation. The chain employs TRBV20-1 and TRBJ2-7; tentatively, D is TRBD1 or TRBD2 (5 bases each). CDR3 size: 13 residues. V lost 0 bases and J lost 5, with 11 bases in between. CDR1 and CDR2 from the germline V gene are DFQATT and SNEGSKA (reference sequence). The CDR3 sequence: CSARDLRDHEQYF. The CDR3 coding sequence is TGCAGTGCTAGAGATCTCAGGGACCACGAGCAGTACTTC.